This T cell receptor beta chain emerged from a study of sequential checkpoint blockade in melanoma (dated by TCRdb to between 2017 and 2020). Regarding the complete study: Using 1:1 randomization, the trial assigned patients either to first-line nivolumab followed by ipilimumab (arm A) or to ipilimumab followed by nivolumab (arm B). Maintenance nivolumab was given following each of the two trial sequences. Here is what the overall study found, with its caveats: The model for predicting response that combines TCR metrics with mutation burden needs to be validated in larger, independent patient cohorts.

The sample's treatment or condition label is to be understood as: randomized to nivolumab then ipilimumab (arm A) or the reverse (arm B). None of the patients in the trial had previously been given DNA-damaging chemotherapy. Live CD3+CD8+ cells negative for CD19 and CD56 were sorted from thawed PBMCs on a FACS Aria II flow cytometer. The samples were obtained from melanoma patients enrolled in CheckMate 064, an open-label, randomized phase II trial testing sequential checkpoint blockade. Leukapheresis was used to collect peripheral blood mononuclear cells, which were then purified with Ficoll-Paque and frozen in human serum with roughly 10% DMSO. Purity of sorted blood CD3+CD8+ cells was verified at >98% immediately after sorting, followed by DNA extraction. TCRbeta CDR3 regions were immunosequenced from genomic DNA with the immunoSEQ Assay. Before high-throughput sequencing, genomic DNA was amplified using bias-controlled multiplex PCR. Per the authors' processing: To quantify the absolute abundance of each unique TCRbeta CDR3 region, the sequences were collapsed and filtered. Clonality was defined as 1 minus Pielou's evenness and was calculated using productive rearrangements only. A previously published method was used to identify clones whose frequencies were significantly greater in on-treatment samples than in baseline samples. TCRdb took this table from immuneACCESS and kept in-frame rearrangements with V and J called. Such tables lack part of the clones; where checked against another copy, unresolved V genes explain under half of the gap, and the rest is unexplained. V, J and clone size are taken as reported in that table, and D and trimming were inferred from the DNA itself. The sample records around 13,000 clones, 55% to 75% of which are singletons. The top ten clonotypes cover about a third of the sample.

CDR1 and CDR2, per the germline V gene, are MGHDK and SYGVNS. The CDR3 runs 14 residues from the cysteine to the phenylalanine. Only the CDR3 portion is preserved as DNA: 42 bases, with reading frame beginning at the first base. V is clipped by 4 bases and J by 1 base, and the sequence between their germline boundaries is 10 bases long. As to this clone: The antigen this receptor binds is unknown. Base quality data are lacking; no much larger clone is found one base away.

The sample here was CD8+ T cells sorted from blood (inferred from file names), taken from a patient given nivolumab and ipilimumab in sequence. The receptor was derived from a human donor with melanoma. The chain joins TRBV25-1 to TRBJ2-5, with a weak D call of TRBD1 (5 bases match). The CDR3 region: CASSVLRVQETQYF. The base sequence is TGTGCCAGCAGTGTCCTCAGGGTCCAAGAGACCCAGTACTTC.